The 30 T cell receptor beta chains below all came from one sample that was sequenced in a study of blood T cell repertoires in COVID-19. The data were produced by immunoSEQ multiplex PCR, yet TCRdb's version contains in-frame clones alone and is incomplete. The sample has 95,000 to 150,000 clones; around 83% are singletons. The material sequenced was PBMCs or T cells enriched from blood (not recorded which). The receptors shown here come from a woman in her 30s who had recovered from COVID-19.

CDR3 coding DNA: TGTGCCAGCAGTTCCCTGGCGGGAGGGCCCACCGGGGAGCTGTTTTTT. This translates into CASSSLAGGPTGELFF. V usage is TRBV7-2 and J usage is TRBJ2-2, with 9 bases identical to TRBD2. Per the germline V gene, CDR1 is SGHTA and CDR2 is FQGNSA. The CDR3 sequence is 16 residues long. Trimming cost V 6 bases and J 4 bases; bases outside gene matches: 9.

This clone has a handful of counts. The V call is TRBV7-8, the J call TRBJ1-2; TRBD1 aligns across 8 bases. V gave up 4 bases and J gave up 5 bases; unmatched junction bases: 9. The CDR3 loop spans 15 amino acids. CDR1 and CDR2 (germline): SGHVS, FQNEAQ. Here the CDR3 DNA reads TGTGCCAGCAGCTCTCGGGACAGGATAAGATATGGCTACACCTTC. Its translation: CASSSRDRIRYGYTF.

V gene TRBV10-2 combines with J gene TRBJ1-5; TRBD1 aligns across 7 bases. J gave up 7 bases and V 5 bases, and 11 bases lay outside the gene matches. The CDR3 totals 15 residues. Per germline, CDR1 WSHSY and CDR2 SAAADI. CDR3 in DNA: TGCGCCAGCAGTACGACAGGGAGGTCGGGCCAGCCCCAGCATTTT. Translated, it gives CASSTTGRSGQPQHF.

The chain joins TRBV11-3 to TRBJ2-1; 12 bases fit TRBD2. Trimming took 4 bases from V and 5 from J; bases not matched to a gene: 15. This CDR3 has 19 residues. Germline CDR1 reads SGHNT; CDR2 reads YENEEA. The CDR3 sequence: CASSSEPRTSGTRHNEQFF. In DNA form, the CDR3 reads TGTGCCAGCAGCTCCGAGCCTCGGACTAGCGGGACTCGGCACAATGAGCAGTTCTTC.

CDR3 amino acids: CAGGGTRYNSPLHF. Here the CDR3 DNA reads TGTGCCGGGGGGGGGACCCGCTATAATTCACCCCTCCACTTT. This chain links TRBV7-9 with TRBJ1-6, with D tentatively TRBD1 (5 bases). This CDR3 is 14 amino acids long. The germline gives CDR1 SEHNR, CDR2 FQNEAQ (reference sequence). The germline V and J ends were trimmed by 11 bases and 3 bases, with 14 bases remaining between them.

The J gene is TRBJ1-3, the V gene TRBV4-1; 8 nucleotides match TRBD1. CDR3 length: 17 residues. The trim removed 4 bases at V and 0 bases at J, leaving 8 bases unmatched. CDR1 and CDR2 (germline): MGHRA, YSYEKL. DNA for the CDR3: TGCGCCAGCAGCCCGGGACAGGCCCGCATCTCTGGAAACACCATATATTTT. Residues: CASSPGQARISGNTIYF.

V gene TRBV11-3 combines with J gene TRBJ2-2; 9 bases match TRBD1. The CDR3 is made up of 17 amino acids. In germline, CDR1 is SGHNT, CDR2 YENEEA. J gave up 5 bases and V 1 base, and 8 bases lay outside the gene matches. The CDR3: CASSLADRGKETGELFF. DNA for the CDR3: TGTGCCAGCAGCTTAGCCGACAGGGGGAAAGAAACCGGGGAGCTGTTTTTT. Combining the CDR3 with reference TRBV11-3 and TRBJ2-2 gives the whole variable domain EAGVVQSPRYKIIEKKQPVAFWCNPISGHNTLYWYLQNLGQGPELLIRYENEEAVDDSQLPKDRFSAERLKGVDSTLKIQPAELGDSAVYLCASSLADRGKETGELFFGEGSRLTVL.

The chain couples TRBV24-1 to TRBJ2-7; 11 bases align to TRBD2. The CDR3 runs 16 residues. V gave up 9 bases and J gave up 0 bases; unmatched junction bases: 9. Germline CDR1 is KGHDR and CDR2 is SFDVKD. The CDR3 loop reads CATFSGRARFSYEQYF. The CDR3 DNA is TGTGCCACCTTTAGCGGGAGGGCCCGCTTCTCCTACGAGCAGTACTTC.

This clone appeared a single time. This rearrangement joins TRBV15 to TRBJ2-1; 9 nucleotides match TRBD2. V shed 5 bases and J 9 bases; nucleotides not matched to a gene: 8. The germline V gene has CDR1 LNHNV and CDR2 YYDKDF (reference sequence). CDR3 length: 14 amino acids. CDR3 region: CATSLAGAASEQFF. CDR3 DNA: TGTGCCACCAGCTTAGCGGGAGCGGCAAGTGAGCAGTTCTTC.

The chain has TRBV13 and TRBJ2-3; 12 positions agree with TRBD2. The germline CDR1 and CDR2 sequences are PRHDT and FYEKMQ (reference sequence). The CDR3 is 17 amino acids. The V and J ends lost 4 bases and 2 bases, in that order; junction bases with no gene match: 7. Here the CDR3 reads CASSSHRTSGITDTQYF. For the CDR3, the DNA is TGTGCCAGCAGCTCCCACCGGACTAGCGGGATCACAGATACGCAGTATTTT. Supplemented by reference TRBV13 and TRBJ2-3, the full variable domain reads AAGVIQSPRHLIKEKRETATLKCYPIPRHDTVYWYQQGPGQDPQFLISFYEKMQSDKGSIPDRFSAQQFSDYHSELNMSSLELGDSALYFCASSSHRTSGITDTQYFGPGTRLTVL.

Turning to this clone: The junction shows a germline mismatch at one end, possibly a read error. This rearrangement joins TRBV12-3 or TRBV12-4 to TRBJ2-7; 8 bases line up with TRBD2. The CDR3 has 11 amino acids. The CDR3 spells CASSRATSAHF. CDR3 bases: TGTGCCAGCAGCAGAGCGACTAGCGCTCATTTC.

The CDR3 DNA is TGTGCCAGCAGCTTTCGAGTCGGGGAGCAGTACTTC. It yields the protein CASSFRVGEQYF. The rearrangement uses TRBV7-2 and TRBJ2-7; D gene unclear. The CDR3 runs to 12 residues. Per the germline V gene, CDR1 is SGHTA and CDR2 is FQGNSA. Trimming took 3 bases from V and 7 from J, leaving 10 bases between them.

The V call is TRBV6-6, the J call TRBJ1-5, with 7 bases identical to TRBD1. CDR1 is MNHNY, CDR2 SVGAGI, per germline (reference sequence). CDR3 size: 14 residues. The junction had 2 bases not matched to a gene; V was cut back by 6 bases and J by 0 bases. The CDR3 DNA follows: TGTGCCAGCAGCCGACAGGGTAGCAATCAGCCCCAGCATTTT. It is translated as CASSRQGSNQPQHF.

The rearrangement uses TRBV2 and TRBJ1-6, with D hard to call. V dropped 6 bases and J dropped 4 bases, with 13 bases sitting between them. The CDR3 length is 15 residues. Germline lookup yields CDR1 SNHLY and CDR2 FYNNEI. The CDR3 sequence: CASRKDYSYNSPLHF. As DNA, the CDR3 is TGTGCCAGCAGGAAGGACTACTCGTATAATTCACCCCTCCACTTT.

This chain links TRBV4-3 with TRBJ2-3, with 7 bases that match TRBD2. Germline trimming cut 1 base from V and 3 bases from J; bases unmatched to any gene: 4. Germline values: CDR1 LGHNA, CDR2 YSLEER. The CDR3 length is 15 residues. The CDR3 region is CASSQVTLATDTQYF. CDR3 sequence (DNA): TGCGCCAGCAGCCAAGTAACACTAGCGACAGATACGCAGTATTTT.

The V gene is TRBV20-1, the J gene TRBJ1-2, with 9 bases identical to TRBD1. Germline lookup yields CDR1 DFQATT and CDR2 SNEGSKA (reference sequence). The CDR3 extends over 11 amino acids. J was trimmed by 7 bases and V by 5 bases; bases with no gene match: 2. CDR3 nucleotides: TGCAGTGCTTACAGGGGGCTTGGCTACACCTTC. Protein: CSAYRGLGYTF.

V is TRBV5-1 and J is TRBJ2-7, with a weak D call TRBD2 (5 bases). The germline V gene encodes CDR1 SGHRS and CDR2 YFSETQ. The CDR3 totals 15 residues. Trimming stripped 5 bases from V and 5 bases from J, with 20 bases between. The DNA for the CDR3 is TGCGCCAGCAGTCAAATTAACACGGGAACCGACGAGCAGTACTTC. Its protein is CASSQINTGTDEQYF. The full variable domain, with the rest looked up from reference TRBV5-1 and TRBJ2-7, is KAGVTQTPRYLIKTRGQQVTLSCSPISGHRSVSWYQQTPGQGLQFLFEYFSETQRNKGNFPGRFSGRQFSNSRSEMNVSTLELGDSALYLCASSQINTGTDEQYFGPGTRLTVT.

A few counts support this clone. V is TRBV15 and J is TRBJ2-3; 14 nucleotides align to TRBD2. V lost 0 bases and J lost 1; bases outside the gene matches: 12. Germline V gene sequence: CDR1 LNHNV, CDR2 YYDKDF (reference sequence). The CDR3 covers 21 residues. For the CDR3, the DNA is TGTGCCACCAGCAGAGAGGGACTAGCGGGAGTTGTTCTATCGGGCACAGATACGCAGTATTTT. Translated: CATSREGLAGVVLSGTDTQYF.

The rearrangement uses TRBV19 and TRBJ1-6; 11 positions match TRBD1. V was pared by 4 bases and J by 10 bases, with 6 bases of the junction left unmatched. The CDR3 is 15 residues long. Per the germline V gene, CDR1 is LNHDA and CDR2 is SQIVND (reference sequence). CDR3 loop: CASSSGTGGESPLHF. CDR3 in DNA: TGTGCCAGTAGTAGTGGGACAGGGGGAGAATCACCCCTCCACTTT.

The J gene is TRBJ2-1, the V gene TRBV24-1; D may be TRBD1 (6 bases). Germline CDR1 reads KGHDR; CDR2 reads SFDVKD. Deletions cut 3 bases from V and 5 bases from J, with 22 bases between. The CDR3 sequence is 18 residues long. The CDR3 loop is CATSDPTPGQGSHNEQFF. The CDR3 bases are TGTGCCACCAGTGATCCAACACCGGGACAAGGGAGCCACAATGAGCAGTTCTTC.

The chain employs TRBV7-3 and TRBJ2-5; 12 nucleotides agree with TRBD2. CDR3 length: 15 residues. V lost 4 bases to trimming and J lost 5 bases; unmatched junction nucleotides: 5. CDR1 is SGHTA, CDR2 FQGTGA, per germline. This CDR3 is CASSSYGLAGETQYF. The CDR3 DNA reads TGTGCCAGCAGCTCCTATGGACTAGCGGGGGAGACCCAGTACTTC.

This rearrangement joins TRBV19 to TRBJ1-2, with D maybe TRBD1 (5 bases). Germline CDR1 is LNHDA and CDR2 is SQIVND (reference sequence). Trimming left V 7 bases short and J 1 base short, with 13 bases between. This CDR3 has 14 amino acids. The CDR3 is CASTITGFNYGYTF. For the CDR3, the DNA is TGTGCCAGTACCATCACAGGCTTTAACTATGGCTACACCTTC.

The chain is built from TRBV7-8 and TRBJ2-3; 7 bases match TRBD2. The CDR3 covers 15 residues. Unmatched junction bases numbered 5, after V lost 0 bases and J lost 5 bases. From germline, CDR1 is SGHVS and CDR2 FQNEAQ. CDR3 in amino acids: CASSLAGGPKDTQYF. The CDR3 DNA reads as TGTGCCAGCAGCTTAGCGGGAGGGCCTAAAGATACGCAGTATTTT.

The rearrangement links TRBV23-1 to TRBJ2-7; 12 nucleotides match TRBD1. TRBV23-1 is an ORF; its function is uncertain. J gave up 0 bases and V 6 bases, and 12 bases lay outside the gene matches. The length of the CDR3 is 18 residues. The CDR3 region is CASRPTGTGGASSYEQYF. The CDR3 bases are TGCGCCAGCAGACCCACCGGGACAGGGGGCGCCTCCTCCTACGAGCAGTACTTC.

V is TRBV29-1 and J is TRBJ1-2; 11 bases match TRBD1. This CDR3 is 16 amino acids long. The germline V gene has CDR1 SQVTM and CDR2 ANQGSEA. The J segment lost 5 bases and the V segment lost 3 bases, leaving 11 bases of the junction unmatched. This CDR3 is CSVDESGGQGVYGYTF. The CDR3 DNA reads TGCAGCGTTGACGAATCGGGGGGACAGGGGGTATATGGCTACACCTTC.

This clone was detected a few times. V usage is TRBV10-3 and J usage is TRBJ1-5; D unclear. In germline, CDR1 is ENHRY, CDR2 SYGVKD. The V end lost 0 bases, the J end lost 7 bases, and 19 bases lay between the germline ends. This CDR3 is 17 amino acids long. The chain's CDR3 is CAISESMVKQLMQPQHF. The CDR3 DNA reads as TGTGCCATCAGTGAGTCTATGGTGAAACAGCTAATGCAGCCCCAGCATTTT.

The chain combines TRBV11-2 with TRBJ1-2; D gene uncertain. V was cut by 2 bases and J by 8 bases, with 15 bases left in between. Germline CDR1 and CDR2: SGHAT and FQNNGV. The CDR3 consists of 14 residues. The CDR3 DNA reads TGTGCCAGCAGCTTAAATACCTTGGTGGAGGGCTACACCTTC. It yields the protein CASSLNTLVEGYTF. Together with reference TRBV11-2 and TRBJ1-2, the CDR3 gives the full variable domain: EAGVAQSPRYKIIEKRQSVAFWCNPISGHATLYWYQQILGQGPKLLIQFQNNGVVDDSQLPKDRFSAERLKGVDSTLKIQPAKLEDSAVYLCASSLNTLVEGYTFGSGTRLTVV.

This rearrangement joins TRBV18 to TRBJ1-5, with no clear D. In germline, CDR1 is KGHSH, CDR2 LQKENI. V lost 4 bases and J 2 bases, leaving 15 bases between the germline ends. The length of the CDR3 is 16 residues. The CDR3 sequence: CASSRSPVVGNQPQHF. CDR3 bases: TGTGCCAGCTCACGGTCGCCAGTCGTTGGCAATCAGCCCCAGCATTTT.

This chain uses TRBV3-1 (or the pseudogene TRBV3-2) with TRBJ2-5; TRBD1 aligns across 9 bases. Germline lookup yields CDR1 LGHDT and CDR2 YNNKEL (reference sequence). Trimming removed 2 bases from V and 4 bases from J; junction bases left unmatched: 8. The CDR3 sequence is 16 residues long. The CDR3 nucleotides read TGTGCCAGCAGCCAAACGACAGGGGGGAAGGCAGAGACCCAGTACTTC. Its translation is CASSQTTGGKAETQYF.

This sequence joins TRBV3-1 (or the pseudogene TRBV3-2) and TRBJ1-2, with 10 bases that match TRBD1. The CDR3 sequence is 13 residues long. Looked up from germline, CDR1 is LGHDT and CDR2 is YNNKEL (reference sequence). Losses at the gene ends were 4 bases for V and 7 bases for J; bases not matched to a gene: 3. The chain's CDR3 is CASSRQGASGYTF. Written as DNA, the CDR3 is TGTGCCAGCAGCCGACAGGGGGCCAGTGGCTACACCTTC.